Listed below are T cell receptor beta chains from one sample, sequenced in a study of blood T cells in healthy people across ages. TCRdb fed the 5' RACE reads into MiXCR, producing one record per CDR3 protein. The sample has some 900,000 distinct CDR3 sequences; 48% are singletons. Sequencing was performed on blood. The receptors originated from a man younger than 40 in good health. The CDR3 runs from the conserved cysteine through the conserved F or W. Fields, in order: V gene, D gene, clone size, J gene, CDR3 protein, CDR3 DNA. D genes are given only for firm matches. Expanded clones get a size class; other rows say once, few or many, or leave the size out.

TRBV4-2,NA,NA,TRBJ1-5,CASSQEFGGQGQPQHF,TGTGCCAGCAGCCAAGAATTTGGAGGGCAGGGACAGCCCCAGCATTTT
TRBV12-3/TRBV12-4,NA,NA,TRBJ2-2,CASKRDTGELFF,TGTGCCAGTAAAAGGGATACCGGGGAGCTGTTTTTT
TRBV5-1,TRBD2,NA,TRBJ2-2,CASSNRTSPGELFF,TGCGCCAGCAGCAATAGGACTAGCCCCGGGGAGCTGTTTTTT
TRBV20-1,TRBD1,few,TRBJ2-7,CSARVGTGIYEQYF,TGCAGTGCTAGAGTTGGGACAGGGATCTACGAGCAGTACTTC
TRBV7-2,TRBD1,NA,TRBJ2-7,CASRYSAGQGYEQYF,TGTGCCAGCAGATACTCGGCGGGACAGGGCTACGAGCAGTACTTC
TRBV11-1,NA,NA,TRBJ1-5,CASSLKNRAQQPQHF,TGTGCCAGCAGCTTGAAAAACAGGGCCCAGCAGCCCCAGCATTTT
TRBV5-1,TRBD2,NA,TRBJ2-1,CASSWTRFGRGGLDEQFF,TGCGCCAGCAGCTGGACGAGGTTTGGGCGGGGGGGCTTGGATGAGCAGTTCTTC
TRBV7-2,NA,NA,TRBJ2-5,CASSHDSQETQYF,TGTGCCAGCAGCCATGACAGCCAAGAGACCCAGTACTTC
TRBV27,TRBD1,few,TRBJ2-7,CASRHPGTGFREQYF,TGTGCCAGCAGACATCCCGGGACAGGGTTCCGCGAGCAGTACTTC
TRBV7-8,NA,few,TRBJ2-1,CASSLQGNSYNEQFF,TGTGCCAGCAGCTTACAGGGGAACTCCTACAATGAGCAGTTCTTC
TRBV20-1,NA,NA,TRBJ1-6,CSAPTGDRQNSPLHF,TGCAGTGCCCCGACCGGGGACCGACAAAATTCACCCCTCCACTTT
TRBV7-8,NA,NA,TRBJ2-6,CASSLRHLETNVLTF,TGTGCCAGCAGCCTGCGACACCTGGAGACCAACGTCCTGACTTTC
TRBV7-6,NA,NA,TRBJ2-7,CASSHLNEQYF,TGTGCCAGCAGCCACCTGAACGAGCAGTACTTC
TRBV6-2/TRBV6-3,TRBD1,NA,TRBJ1-2,CTSSLGTGSVYGYTF,TGTACCAGCAGCCTCGGGACAGGGAGTGTCTATGGCTACACCTTC
TRBV6-5,TRBD1,NA,TRBJ1-6,CASTYGRGLNSPLHF,TGTGCCAGCACCTACGGCAGGGGGCTCAATTCACCCCTCCACTTT
TRBV29-1,TRBD2,few,TRBJ2-1,CSVELAGGPEQFF,TGCAGCGTTGAACTAGCGGGGGGGCCGGAGCAGTTCTTC
TRBV2,NA,NA,TRBJ1-2,CASSELGVVGYGYTF,TGTGCCAGCAGTGAACTCGGGGTCGTTGGTTATGGCTACACCTTC
TRBV7-3,NA,once,TRBJ2-3,CASSFQTSDTQYF,TGTGCCAGCAGCTTTCAGACCTCAGATACGCAGTATTTT
TRBV11-1,TRBD2,once,TRBJ2-5,CASGLATGLAEETQYF,TGTGCCAGCGGCTTAGCGACGGGACTAGCGGAAGAGACCCAGTACTTC
TRBV30,NA,NA,TRBJ2-5,CAWSVRQTQYF,TGTGCCTGGAGTGTCCGGCAGACCCAGTACTTC
TRBV9,NA,many,TRBJ2-6,CASSVGLSGANVLTF,TGTGCCAGCAGCGTAGGACTCTCTGGGGCCAACGTCCTGACTTTC
TRBV7-8,TRBD2,NA,TRBJ2-1,CASSLVQGSPGGEQFF,TGTGCCAGCAGCTTAGTACAAGGGAGCCCGGGGGGTGAGCAGTTCTTC
TRBV29-1,NA,few,TRBJ2-3,CSVGVGGTTDTQYF,TGCAGCGTGGGTGTGGGAGGCACCACAGATACGCAGTATTTT
TRBV13,TRBD1,few,TRBJ2-5,CASSLGTGGNEETQYF,TGTGCCAGCAGCCTGGGGACAGGGGGTAACGAAGAGACCCAGTACTTC
TRBV4-1,NA,few,TRBJ2-3,CASSQDSGGGGGTQYF,TGCGCCAGCAGCCAAGATTCTGGAGGGGGGGGAGGTACGCAGTATTTT
TRBV6-5,TRBD2,many,TRBJ2-7,CASTPSGGILPYEQYF,TGTGCCAGCACTCCTAGCGGGGGGATACTGCCCTACGAGCAGTACTTC
TRBV7-9,NA,once,TRBJ2-7,CASSPTQVGYEQYF,TGTGCCAGCAGCCCCACTCAGGTGGGCTACGAGCAGTACTTC
TRBV7-9,NA,few,TRBJ1-2,CASSSVSNYGYTF,TGTGCCAGCAGCTCCGTTTCTAACTATGGCTACACCTTC
TRBV6-2/TRBV6-3,TRBD2,few,TRBJ2-7,CASRKTSGGYEQYF,TGTGCCAGCAGAAAGACTAGCGGGGGCTACGAGCAGTACTTC
TRBV4-2,TRBD1,NA,TRBJ2-7,CASSQEFGTGAYEQYF,TGTGCCAGCAGCCAAGAATTCGGGACAGGGGCCTACGAGCAGTACTTC
TRBV25-1,NA,NA,TRBJ2-1,CASSGRDSDTYNEQFF,TGTGCCAGCAGTGGTCGGGACTCCGATACCTACAATGAGCAGTTCTTC
TRBV12-3/TRBV12-4,NA,NA,TRBJ2-7,CASSFGRGPLEQYF,TGTGCCAGCAGTTTCGGGCGCGGACCCCTCGAGCAGTACTTC
TRBV28,NA,NA,TRBJ2-1,CASSSISRGRVSYNEQFF,TGTGCCAGCAGTTCAATATCCAGGGGTAGGGTTTCCTACAATGAGCAGTTCTTC
TRBV28,TRBD1,NA,TRBJ2-6,CASSLVGTGFSGANVLTF,TGTGCCAGCAGTTTAGTTGGGACAGGGTTCTCTGGGGCCAACGTCCTGACTTTC
TRBV7-3,NA,NA,TRBJ2-7,CASSFGGSSEQYF,TGTGCCAGCAGCTTCGGGGGCTCTTCCGAGCAGTACTTC
TRBV7-2,NA,once,TRBJ1-2,CASSLAVQARDYTF,TGTGCCAGCAGCTTAGCGGTACAGGCCCGGGACTACACCTTC
TRBV6-5,NA,NA,TRBJ1-2,CACSYSEGALNYGYTF,TGTGCCTGCAGTTACTCGGAGGGAGCCTTGAACTATGGCTACACCTTC
TRBV27,TRBD2,NA,TRBJ2-3,CASSYEAGGPTDTQYF,TGTGCCAGCAGTTATGAAGCGGGAGGGCCCACAGATACGCAGTATTTT
TRBV4-1,NA,many,TRBJ1-1,CASSPPPTSRRAEAFF,TGCGCCAGCAGCCCCCCCCCCACATCTAGGAGGGCTGAAGCTTTCTTT
TRBV30,NA,NA,TRBJ1-3,CAWTQGGNTIYF,TGTGCCTGGACCCAGGGGGGAAACACCATATATTTT
TRBV28,TRBD1,few,TRBJ2-3,CASRSLGGNTDTQYF,TGTGCCAGCAGATCTCTAGGGGGCAACACAGATACGCAGTATTTT
TRBV7-2,NA,NA,TRBJ1-2,CASSAKGGYGYTF,TGTGCCAGCAGCGCGAAGGGGGGCTATGGCTACACCTTC
TRBV7-9,NA,NA,TRBJ1-4,CASSWQNRVTNEKLFF,TGTGCCAGCAGCTGGCAGAACAGGGTAACTAATGAAAAACTATTTTTT
TRBV28,TRBD1,few,TRBJ2-7,CASSLRQGGQYF,TGTGCCAGCAGTTTACGACAGGGGGGGCAGTACTTC
TRBV30,NA,many,TRBJ2-7,CACLMRDSYEQYF,TGTGCCTGTCTTATGCGGGACTCCTACGAGCAGTACTTC
TRBV29-1,NA,NA,TRBJ2-3,CSVDAFSPMESTDTQYF,TGCAGCGTTGATGCCTTTAGCCCAATGGAGAGCACAGATACGCAGTATTTT
TRBV7-8,NA,NA,TRBJ1-1,CASSPRRKGNTEAFF,TGTGCCAGCAGCCCACGAAGGAAAGGGAACACTGAAGCTTTCTTT
TRBV25-1,NA,NA,TRBJ1-2,CASSQTGGFNYGYTF,TGTGCCAGCAGTCAAACGGGGGGATTTAACTATGGCTACACCTTC
TRBV5-4,NA,few,TRBJ1-5,CASIPAGPQHF,TGTGCCAGCATCCCTGCTGGGCCCCAGCATTTT
TRBV5-6,TRBD2,NA,TRBJ2-3,CASSSGLSQYF,TGTGCCAGCAGCTCGGGACTAAGCCAGTATTTT
TRBV12-3/TRBV12-4,TRBD1,NA,TRBJ1-2,CASSKTGGSYGYTF,TGTGCCAGCAGTAAGACAGGGGGGTCCTATGGCTACACCTTC
TRBV29-1,TRBD1,few,TRBJ2-5,CSVGTGEWQETQYF,TGCAGCGTTGGGACAGGGGAGTGGCAAGAGACCCAGTACTTC
TRBV28,TRBD1,NA,TRBJ2-5,CASSPDRVLQETQYF,TGTGCCAGCAGCCCGGACAGGGTATTGCAAGAGACCCAGTACTTC
TRBV20-1,NA,few,TRBJ2-1,CSAPLPSSSYNEQFF,TGCAGTGCACCACTCCCCTCCAGCTCCTACAATGAGCAGTTCTTC
TRBV7-9,NA,few,TRBJ2-3,CASSASMATDTQYF,TGTGCCAGCAGCGCTAGTATGGCCACAGATACGCAGTATTTT